Each of the 30 T cell receptor beta chains below was sequenced from the same sample in a study of cytomegalovirus exposure and HLA in healthy donors. With 60 Vbeta and 13 Jbeta primers, the PCR was carried out. Sequencing was performed with immunoSEQ multiplex PCR; in TCRdb, only in-frame clones are kept and a portion is missing. The repertoire holds tens of thousands of clones, about 80% seen once, with over 2.5% in the top ten. The sequencing input was PBMCs. The receptors were sampled from a man aged 18-30 years in good health and CMV-seronegative.

The V and J genes are TRBV5-1 and TRBJ1-1, with D unresolved. Per the germline V gene, CDR1 is SGHRS and CDR2 is YFSETQ. V was pared by 0 bases and J by 0 bases, with 6 bases between. This CDR3 is built from 14 residues. CDR3 protein: CASSLAQMNTEAFF. In DNA form, the CDR3 reads TGCGCCAGCAGCTTGGCGCAGATGAACACTGAAGCTTTCTTT.

The rearrangement joins TRBV6-5 to TRBJ1-1; no firm D call. V dropped 6 bases and J dropped 5 bases, with 13 bases sitting between them. Germline V gives CDR1 MNHEY, CDR2 SVGAGI. The CDR3 totals 13 residues. The CDR3 loop is CASSAQILTEAFF. CDR3 bases: TGTGCCAGCAGCGCACAGATACTGACTGAAGCTTTCTTT.

V is TRBV5-1 and J is TRBJ2-3, with TRBD2 identical over 11 bases. Germline V lookup: CDR1 SGHRS, CDR2 YFSETQ. This CDR3 has 16 residues. V gave up 2 bases and J gave up 4 bases; unmatched junction bases: 6. CDR3: CASSFSGGAGADTQYF. DNA of the CDR3: TGCGCCAGCAGCTTTAGCGGGGGGGCCGGTGCAGATACGCAGTATTTT. The full variable domain, rest sourced from reference TRBV5-1 and TRBJ2-3, is KAGVTQTPRYLIKTRGQQVTLSCSPISGHRSVSWYQQTPGQGLQFLFEYFSETQRNKGNFPGRFSGRQFSNSRSEMNVSTLELGDSALYLCASSFSGGAGADTQYFGPGTRLTVL.

This rearrangement joins TRBV28 to TRBJ1-2, with D unresolved. Trimming removed 3 bases from V and 4 bases from J, with 12 bases in between. Germline values: CDR1 MDHEN, CDR2 SYDVKM. The CDR3 loop spans 14 amino acids. The CDR3: CASSFPSVSYGYTF. In DNA, the CDR3 is TGTGCCAGCAGTTTCCCGAGTGTGAGCTATGGCTACACCTTC.

The chain couples TRBV4-3 to TRBJ1-2, with 7 bases identical to TRBD1. The ends lost 1 base at V and 8 bases at J; junction bases unmatched: 4. The CDR3 is 13 residues long. Germline loops: CDR1 LGHNA, CDR2 YSLEER. The CDR3 sequence: CASSQAGTAGYTF. The CDR3 nucleotides read TGCGCCAGCAGCCAAGCTGGGACAGCCGGCTACACCTTC.

V and J are TRBV27 and TRBJ2-3, with D perhaps TRBD2 (7 bases). This CDR3 has 14 amino acids. Germline V gives CDR1 MNHEY, CDR2 SMNVEV (reference sequence). V was trimmed by 3 bases and J by 3 bases, leaving 10 bases between them. CDR3 residues: CASSFGGATDTQYF. Written as DNA, the CDR3 is TGTGCCAGCAGTTTTGGGGGGGCAACAGATACGCAGTATTTT.

This rearrangement joins TRBV7-3 to TRBJ1-3, with 11 bases identical to TRBD1. Per germline, CDR1 SGHTA and CDR2 FQGTGA. The V gene end was trimmed by 5 bases and the J gene end by 2 bases; junction bases not matched to a gene: 5. CDR3 size: 16 residues. Here the CDR3 DNA reads TGTGCCAGCAGCGATCCGGGACAGGGGGCTGGAAACACCATATATTTT. It yields the protein CASSDPGQGAGNTIYF.

In this sample, this clone turned up once. The CDR3 loop is CASRRQGNTGELFF. CDR3 DNA: TGTGCCAGCAGACGACAGGGGAACACCGGGGAGCTGTTTTTT. The chain couples TRBV6-5 to TRBJ2-2; 7 nucleotides match TRBD1. The CDR3 contains 14 residues. Germline V CDR1 and CDR2: MNHEY, SVGAGI. V was clipped by 6 bases and J by 1 base; unmatched bases: 2.

The gene calls are TRBV2 and TRBJ1-6, with TRBD1 matching over 8 bases. The germline V gene has CDR1 SNHLY and CDR2 FYNNEI. V shed 6 bases, J shed 5 bases, and the junction held 9 bases outside the gene matches. The CDR3 consists of 16 residues. CDR3 sequence reads: CASRYGTGLNNSPLHF. For the CDR3, the DNA is TGTGCCAGCAGGTACGGGACAGGACTCAATAATTCACCCCTCCACTTT.

The rearrangement joins TRBV29-1 to TRBJ2-7, with D perhaps TRBD1 (6 bases). Germline values: CDR1 SQVTM, CDR2 ANQGSEA. This CDR3 comprises 14 residues. Trimming took 4 bases from V and 4 from J, leaving 17 bases between them. The CDR3 DNA reads TGCAGCGTTGGGGGACATCCCGGAGAATACGAGCAGTACTTC. This gives the protein CSVGGHPGEYEQYF.

The rearrangement joins TRBV4-1 to TRBJ2-1, with 11 nucleotides matching TRBD2. CDR1 is MGHRA, CDR2 YSYEKL, per germline. The ends lost 2 bases at V and 8 bases at J; junction bases unmatched: 5. There are 15 residues in the CDR3. The CDR3 loop reads CASSQNSGGADEQFF. The CDR3 DNA is TGCGCCAGCAGCCAAAATAGCGGGGGGGCCGATGAGCAGTTCTTC.

The chain carries TRBV7-9 and TRBJ2-1; D is unresolved. The CDR3 spans 15 residues. Germline CDR1 SEHNR, CDR2 FQNEAQ (reference sequence). V lost 1 base, J lost 2 bases, and 9 bases lay in between. The CDR3: CASSLGAGTYNEQFF. For the CDR3, the DNA is TGTGCCAGCAGCTTAGGGGCTGGAACCTACAATGAGCAGTTCTTC.

V usage is TRBV28 and J usage is TRBJ2-7; 8 bases are shared with TRBD2. Germline V gene lookup returns CDR1 MDHEN and CDR2 SYDVKM. The CDR3 is 15 amino acids. The ends lost 5 bases at V and 0 bases at J; junction bases unmatched: 6. The DNA for the CDR3 is TGTGCCAGCAGTGTAGCGGGGCCCAGCTCCTACGAGCAGTACGTC. This translates into CASSVAGPSSYEQYV.

This clone was detected a few times. This chain connects TRBV18 to TRBJ1-4; 7 bases line up with TRBD1. J gave up 8 bases and V 2 bases, and 11 bases lay outside the gene matches. CDR1 KGHSH and CDR2 LQKENI come from the germline V gene. The CDR3 is made up of 16 amino acids. CDR3 bases: TGTGCCAGCTCACCAGGGTCGACAGGGAAGAGGGAAAAACTGTTTTTT. Protein product: CASSPGSTGKREKLFF.

The rearrangement joins TRBV27 to TRBJ2-5; no clear D gene. This CDR3 spans 11 amino acids. V was pared by 3 bases and J by 4 bases, with 3 bases between. CDR1 and CDR2 (germline): MNHEY, SMNVEV (reference sequence). The CDR3, as DNA: TGTGCCAGCAGTTTTCGAGAGACCCAGTACTTC. Translated: CASSFRETQYF.

This chain links TRBV18 with TRBJ1-2; tentatively, D is TRBD1 (5 bases). V gave up 3 bases and J gave up 4 bases, with 6 bases separating them. The CDR3 length is 12 residues. CDR1 KGHSH and CDR2 LQKENI come from the germline V gene. The CDR3 DNA follows: TGTGCCAGCTCACCCGACAGCTATGGCTACACCTTC. Its protein is CASSPDSYGYTF. The full variable domain, in which reference TRBV18 and TRBJ1-2 provide the parts outside the CDR3, is NAGVMQNPRHLVRRRGQEARLRCSPMKGHSHVYWYRQLPEEGLKFMVYLQKENIIDESGMPKERFSAEFPKEGPSILRIQQVVRGDSAAYFCASSPDSYGYTFGSGTRLTVV.

The CDR3 DNA is TGTGCCAGCACCCAGACAAGGAGCAATCAGCCCCAGCATTTT. Amino acid sequence: CASTQTRSNQPQHF. This chain connects TRBV7-2 to TRBJ1-5; D unresolved. The CDR3 extends over 14 amino acids. The germline V gene has CDR1 SGHTA and CDR2 FQGNSA. Trimming removed 7 bases from V and 1 base from J, with 11 bases in between.

The rearrangement links TRBV19 to TRBJ2-3; TRBD2 might be the D (5 bases). This CDR3 has 14 amino acids. CDR1 is LNHDA and CDR2 is SQIVND in the germline V gene (reference sequence). V lost 1 base, J lost 8 bases, and 13 bases lay in between. CDR3 loop: CASSIVPHEGTQYF. DNA of the CDR3: TGTGCCAGTAGTATAGTTCCCCATGAGGGTACGCAGTATTTT.

This clone occurred a few times. The chain joins TRBV6-6 to TRBJ2-1, with D perhaps TRBD2 (5 bases). The CDR3 is 14 residues long. Trimming stripped 3 bases from V and 7 bases from J, with 13 bases between. Germline lookup yields CDR1 MNHNY and CDR2 SVGAGI (reference sequence). Here the CDR3 DNA reads TGTGCCAGCAGTTATCTACGGGGTCCTAATGAGCAGTTCTTC. Its translation is CASSYLRGPNEQFF.

V is TRBV14 and J is TRBJ1-2; 8 bases agree with TRBD1. The trim removed 2 bases at V and 8 bases at J, leaving 10 bases unmatched. The germline V gene has CDR1 SGHDN and CDR2 FVKESK. CDR3 length: 15 residues. This CDR3 reads CASSQLGQASSGYTF. CDR3 nucleotides: TGTGCCAGCAGCCAATTGGGACAGGCGAGTAGCGGCTACACCTTC.

Only a few counts were recorded for this clone. The CDR3 DNA reads as TGTGCCAGCAGCCTATTTGGGACTAGCGGGGGGGCCACGCAGTATTTT. Its translation: CASSLFGTSGGATQYF. V gene TRBV7-3 combines with J gene TRBJ2-3; 16 nucleotides match TRBD2. The CDR3 sequence is 16 residues long. V shed 5 bases and J 9 bases; nucleotides not matched to a gene: 8. CDR1 SGHTA and CDR2 FQGTGA come from the germline V gene.

The chain carries TRBV30 and TRBJ1-1; D not certain. Germline-derived CDR1 and CDR2 are GTSNPN and SVGIG (reference sequence). The V gene lost 3 bases and the J gene lost 4 bases, with 12 bases spanning the gap. The CDR3 has 13 residues. This CDR3 is CAWRDNRGTEAFF. As DNA, the CDR3 is TGTGCCTGGAGAGACAATCGGGGCACTGAAGCTTTCTTT. Based on the CDR3 plus reference TRBV30 and TRBJ1-1, the full variable domain is SQTIHQWPATLVQPVGSPLSLECTVEGTSNPNLYWYRQAAGRGLQLLFYSVGIGQISSEVPQNLSASRPQDRQFILSSKKLLLSDSGFYLCAWRDNRGTEAFFGQGTRLTVV.

This clone appeared a few times. The genes are TRBV19 and TRBJ2-7; maybe TRBD2 (6 bases). The germline CDR1 and CDR2 sequences are LNHDA and SQIVND (reference sequence). The CDR3 length is 14 residues. Trimming took 4 bases from V and 0 from J, leaving 10 bases between them. DNA for the CDR3: TGTGCCAGTAGTACCACTAGCTACTCCTACGAGCAGTACTTC. It encodes CASSTTSYSYEQYF.

The rearrangement uses TRBV4-1 and TRBJ1-1, with TRBD1 matching 7 bases. This CDR3 spans 15 amino acids. CDR1 and CDR2 from the germline V gene are MGHRA and YSYEKL. Germline trimming cut 4 bases from V and 0 bases from J; bases unmatched to any gene: 5. Here the CDR3 DNA reads TGCGCCAGCAGCCCGCTGGGACAGATGAACACTGAAGCTTTCTTT. Amino acid sequence: CASSPLGQMNTEAFF.

A remark on this clone: A junction boundary mismatches the germline segment, possibly from a read error. The chain's CDR3 is CASSSQGLAGFLF. The CDR3 DNA follows: TGTGCCAGCAGCTCGCAGGGACTAGCGGGGTTTCTCTTC. The J gene is TRBJ2-1, the V gene TRBV7-9; 13 bases line up with TRBD2. There are 13 residues in the CDR3. The germline CDR1 and CDR2 sequences are SEHNR and FQNEAQ (reference sequence). The full variable domain, in which reference TRBV7-9 and TRBJ2-1 provide the parts outside the CDR3, is DTGVSQNPRHKITKRGQNVTFRCDPISEHNRLYWYRQTLGQGPEFLTYFQNEAQLEKSRLLSDRFSAERPKGSFSTLEIQRTEQGDSAMYLCASSSQGLAGFLFGPGTRLTVL.

This chain connects TRBV19 to TRBJ1-6; 7 bases line up with TRBD1. The V gene's germline CDR1 is LNHDA and CDR2 SQIVND (reference sequence). The V and J ends lost 7 bases and 7 bases, in that order; junction bases with no gene match: 7. The CDR3 consists of 14 residues. The CDR3 coding sequence is TGTGCCAGTACCCCGACAGGGCAAAATTCACCCCTCCACTTT. Its translation: CASTPTGQNSPLHF.

The chain is built from TRBV11-1 and TRBJ1-6, with 7 bases identical to TRBD1. V trimming: 5 bases; J trimming: 8 bases; junction bases outside the gene matches: 9. CDR3 length: 15 residues. Germline CDR1 is SGHAT and CDR2 is FQDESV (reference sequence). The CDR3 spells CASSLRGQEDSPLHF. CDR3 bases: TGTGCCAGCAGCCTCCGAGGACAGGAGGATTCACCCCTCCACTTT.

This chain uses TRBV5-5 with TRBJ2-7; 7 nucleotides line up with TRBD1. With V trimmed by 6 bases and J by 0 bases, 6 bases remained unmatched. Per germline, CDR1 SGHKS and CDR2 YYEKEE (reference sequence). The CDR3 sequence is 14 residues long. The DNA of the CDR3 is TGTGCCAGCACACGACGGGACAGCTCCTACGAGCAGTACTTC. Its protein product is CASTRRDSSYEQYF.

V usage is TRBV6-1 and J usage is TRBJ2-2; possibly TRBD2 for D (5 bases). CDR3 length equals 13 residues. Trimming shortened V by 5 bases and J by 7 bases, and 11 bases separated the two germline ends. Per the germline V gene, CDR1 is MNHNS and CDR2 is SASEGT. As DNA, the CDR3 is TGTGCCAGCAGTTCTATTGGAGGCGGGGAGCTGTTTTTT. As protein: CASSSIGGGELFF.

This chain joins TRBV21-1 and TRBJ2-1; the D call TRBD1 from the table was never checked on the DNA. TRBV21-1 is shown as a pseudogene. The CDR3 runs 18 residues. Here the CDR3 DNA reads TGTGCCAGCAGCAAGGGATTCTCCGGGACAGGGGCCTACAATGAGCAGTTCTTC. The encoded protein is CASSKGFSGTGAYNEQFF.